This T cell receptor (beta chain) is drawn from a study of radiotherapy plus CTLA-4 blockade in lung cancer. The germline CDR1 and CDR2 sequences are SQVTM and ANQGSEA. Trimming stripped 0 bases from V and 1 base from J, with 9 bases between. The CDR3 consists of 14 residues. TCRdb keeps only in-frame clones here, not all; method: immunoSEQ multiplex PCR. This repertoire shows 85,000 to 130,000 clones, more than 75% found once; its top ten account for under 3%. The V gene is TRBV29-1, the J gene TRBJ2-5, with no clear D. The receptor comes from a human donor with non-small cell lung cancer that progressed on radiotherapy plus ipilimumab. Some clones in this sample may be carry-over from other donors' samples. Specimen: peripheral blood, collected from a patient treated with radiotherapy plus ipilimumab. For the CDR3, the DNA is TGCAGCGTTGAAGAACCCCGCCTCCAAGAGACCCAGTACTTC. Translated, it gives CSVEEPRLQETQYF.